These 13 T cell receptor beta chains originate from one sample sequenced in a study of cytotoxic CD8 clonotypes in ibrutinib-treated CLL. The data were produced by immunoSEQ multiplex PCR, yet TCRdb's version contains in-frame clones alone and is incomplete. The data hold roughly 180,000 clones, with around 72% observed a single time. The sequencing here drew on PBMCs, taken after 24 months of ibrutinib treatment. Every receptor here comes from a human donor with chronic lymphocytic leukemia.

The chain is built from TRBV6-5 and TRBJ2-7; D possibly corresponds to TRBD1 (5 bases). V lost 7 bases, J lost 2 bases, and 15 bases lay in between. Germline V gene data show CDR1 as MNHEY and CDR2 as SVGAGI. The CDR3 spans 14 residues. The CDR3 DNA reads TGTGCCAGCATCAGTACAGGTCCCACCTACGAGCAGTACTTC. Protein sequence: CASISTGPTYEQYF.

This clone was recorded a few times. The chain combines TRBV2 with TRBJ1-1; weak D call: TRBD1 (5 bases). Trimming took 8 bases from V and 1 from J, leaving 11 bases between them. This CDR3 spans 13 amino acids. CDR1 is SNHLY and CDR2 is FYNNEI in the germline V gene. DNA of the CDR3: TGTGCCAGCGACAAACAGGCGAACACTGAAGCTTTCTTT. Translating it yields CASDKQANTEAFF.

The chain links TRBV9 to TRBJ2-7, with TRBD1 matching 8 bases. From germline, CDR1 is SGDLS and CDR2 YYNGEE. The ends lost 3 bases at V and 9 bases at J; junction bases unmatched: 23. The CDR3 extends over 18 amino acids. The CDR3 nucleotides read TGTGCCAGCAGCGGCCGAGGGCAGTCGGCAGGGGGCGCATCCGTGCAGTACTTC. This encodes CASSGRGQSAGGASVQYF.

CDR3 DNA: TGTGCCAGCAGCTCCCCAGGGGAGTCGAGGGGAGAGACCCAGTACTTC. Amino acid sequence: CASSSPGESRGETQYF. J is TRBJ2-5 and V is TRBV5-4, with TRBD1 as a possible D gene (6 bases). CDR1 is SGHNT and CDR2 is YYREEE in the germline V gene (reference sequence). CDR3 length equals 16 residues. V dropped 3 bases and J dropped 4 bases, with 19 bases sitting between them.

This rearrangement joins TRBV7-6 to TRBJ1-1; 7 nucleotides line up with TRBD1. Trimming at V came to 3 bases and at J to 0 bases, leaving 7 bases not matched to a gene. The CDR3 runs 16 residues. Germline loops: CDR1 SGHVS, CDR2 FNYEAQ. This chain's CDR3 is CASSLRQGLMNTEAFF. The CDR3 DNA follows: TGTGCCAGCAGCTTGCGACAGGGACTCATGAACACTGAAGCTTTCTTT.

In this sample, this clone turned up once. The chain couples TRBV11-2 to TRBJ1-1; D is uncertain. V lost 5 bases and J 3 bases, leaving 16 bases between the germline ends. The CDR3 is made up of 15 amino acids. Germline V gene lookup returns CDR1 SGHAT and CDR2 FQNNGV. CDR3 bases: TGTGCCAGCAGCCCAACCCCGCAGGTGGACACTGAAGCTTTCTTT. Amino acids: CASSPTPQVDTEAFF.

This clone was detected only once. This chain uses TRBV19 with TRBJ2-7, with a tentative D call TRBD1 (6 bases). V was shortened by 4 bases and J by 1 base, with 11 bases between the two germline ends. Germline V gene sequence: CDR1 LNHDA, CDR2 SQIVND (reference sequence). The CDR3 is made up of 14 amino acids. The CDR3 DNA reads TGTGCCAGTAGTAGAAAGGGGGATTCCTACGAGCAGTACTTC. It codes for CASSRKGDSYEQYF.

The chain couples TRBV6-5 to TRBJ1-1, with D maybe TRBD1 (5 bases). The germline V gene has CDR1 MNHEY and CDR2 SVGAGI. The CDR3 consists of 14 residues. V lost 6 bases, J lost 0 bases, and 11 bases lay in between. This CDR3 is CASREDSLNTEAFF. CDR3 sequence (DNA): TGTGCCAGCAGAGAAGACAGTCTGAACACTGAAGCTTTCTTT.

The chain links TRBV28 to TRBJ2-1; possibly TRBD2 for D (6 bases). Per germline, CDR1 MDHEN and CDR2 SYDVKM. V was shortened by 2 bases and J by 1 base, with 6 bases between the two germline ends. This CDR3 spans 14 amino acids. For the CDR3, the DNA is TGTGCCAGCAGTTTAGGGGGGTCCTACAATGAGCAGTTCTTC. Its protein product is CASSLGGSYNEQFF.

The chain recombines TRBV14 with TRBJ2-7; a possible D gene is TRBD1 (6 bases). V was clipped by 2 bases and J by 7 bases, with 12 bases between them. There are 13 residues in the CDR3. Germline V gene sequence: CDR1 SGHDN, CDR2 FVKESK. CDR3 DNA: TGTGCCAGCAGCCAAAACAGGGTGGGGGAGCAGTACTTC. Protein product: CASSQNRVGEQYF.

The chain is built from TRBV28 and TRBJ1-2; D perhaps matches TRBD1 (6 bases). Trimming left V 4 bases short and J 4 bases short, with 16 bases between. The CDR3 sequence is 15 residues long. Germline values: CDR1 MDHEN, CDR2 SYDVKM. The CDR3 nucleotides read TGTGCCAGCAGTTCCCAACCTGACAGGCCCTATGGCTACACCTTC. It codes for CASSSQPDRPYGYTF.

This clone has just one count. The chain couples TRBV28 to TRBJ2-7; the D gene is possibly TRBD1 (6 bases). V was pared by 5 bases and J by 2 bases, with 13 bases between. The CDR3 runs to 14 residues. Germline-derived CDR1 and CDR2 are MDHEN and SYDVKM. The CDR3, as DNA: TGTGCCAGCAGTGCTTACAGGGTTACCTACGAGCAGTACTTC. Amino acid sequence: CASSAYRVTYEQYF.

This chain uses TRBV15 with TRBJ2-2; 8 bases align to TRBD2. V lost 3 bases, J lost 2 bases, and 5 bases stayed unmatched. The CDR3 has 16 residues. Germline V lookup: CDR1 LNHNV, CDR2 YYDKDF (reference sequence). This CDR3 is CATSSELAANTGELFF. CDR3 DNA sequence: TGTGCCACCAGCAGTGAACTAGCGGCTAACACCGGGGAGCTGTTTTTT.